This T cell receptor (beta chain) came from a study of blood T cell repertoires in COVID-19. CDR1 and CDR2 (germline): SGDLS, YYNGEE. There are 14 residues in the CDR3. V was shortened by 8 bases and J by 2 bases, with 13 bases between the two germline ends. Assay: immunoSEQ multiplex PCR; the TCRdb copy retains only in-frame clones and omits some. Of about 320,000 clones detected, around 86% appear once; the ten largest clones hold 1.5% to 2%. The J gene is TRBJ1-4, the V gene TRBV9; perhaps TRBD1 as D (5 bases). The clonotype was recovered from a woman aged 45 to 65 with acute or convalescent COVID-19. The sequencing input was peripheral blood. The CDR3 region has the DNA TGTGCCAGAAGGAAGGGGCCTACTAATGAAAAACTGTTTTTT. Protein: CARRKGPTNEKLFF.